Shown below are 3 T cell receptor beta chains from a single sample sequenced in a study of identical twins (TCRdb year 2016). The protocol used for the library was 5' RACE. Sequencing used an Illumina HiSeq 2000. Using fastp at Q25 and MiXCR, TCRdb reprocessed the public reads and kept productive beta chains. Identical CDR3 proteins give one entry, which carries the most common genes and DNA. The sample table contains approximately 500,000 distinct CDR3 sequences; only one count was recorded for around 24% of them. The top ten hold about 2.9% of the sample. This sample also appeared in a second study, on T cells expressing NK-cell markers.

Sequenced material: CD4+ T cells sorted from blood. All receptors derive from a young woman in good health.

The chain recombines TRBV7-2 with TRBJ1-1; no clear D gene. Germline V gives CDR1 SGHTA, CDR2 FQGNSA. The CDR3 contains 13 residues. V was trimmed by 4 bases and J by 2 bases, leaving 8 bases between them. This chain's CDR3 is CASSSAANTEAFF. DNA for the CDR3: TGTGCCAGCAGCTCCGCAGCTAACACTGAAGCTTTCTTT.

This clonotype was recorded a few times. The CDR3, as DNA: TGTGCCAGCTCACCGGGCCGGGAGGGAGAGCAGTACTTC. Translating gives CASSPGREGEQYF. The gene calls are TRBV18 and TRBJ2-7; 8 nucleotides align to TRBD2. V gave up 3 bases and J gave up 7 bases; unmatched junction bases: 5. CDR1 and CDR2 (germline): KGHSH, LQKENI. CDR3 length equals 13 residues.

This clonotype was detected only a few times. CDR3 DNA: TGCAGTGCTAGTTTGTCGGGGCCGAACACTGAAGCTTTCTTT. The encoded protein is CSASLSGPNTEAFF. V and J are TRBV20-1 and TRBJ1-1, with D possibly being TRBD1 (5 bases). The CDR3 covers 14 residues. Trimming took off 3 bases at V and 1 base at J, with 12 bases between the two ends. Germline V gene lookup returns CDR1 DFQATT and CDR2 SNEGSKA (reference sequence).